This T cell receptor beta chain was sequenced for a study of T cells in Graves' hyperthyroidism and ophthalmopathy. Study background: Peripheral blood was obtained at initial diagnosis, preceding any treatment.

The length of the CDR3 is 17 residues. The junction had 14 bases not matched to a gene; V was cut back by 4 bases and J by 6 bases. Germline V gene sequence: CDR1 LGHNA, CDR2 YNFKEQ. This clonotype was observed a handful of times. Its antigen is unknown. RNA transcripts gave rise to amplified TCR beta CDR3 regions. The TCR CDR3 was amplified in a first-round RT-PCR using the HTBI primer set. MiXCR was run by TCRdb on the multiplex PCR reads, yielding one entry per CDR3 protein. The sample has about 290,000 distinct CDR3 sequences, roughly an eighth seen once. Overall study results and limits: Stable hyperthyroidism and ophthalmopathy were separated using 13 V-J signatures.

This sequence joins TRBV4-2 and TRBJ2-2, with TRBD1 identical over 7 bases. The sequenced material came from blood. The sequence was collected from a woman between 35 and 50 years old with Graves' hyperthyroidism. The CDR3 here is CASSRTRQGVVAGELFF. In DNA, the CDR3 is TGTGCCAGCAGCCGGACGAGGCAGGGGGTGGTTGCCGGGGAGCTGTTTTTT.